This entry concerns a single T cell receptor beta chain. Antigen unknown. One junction end disagrees with the germline gene, perhaps due to a read error. The CDR3 runs to 16 residues. CDR1 SGDLS and CDR2 YYNGEE come from the germline V gene. The sample belongs to a study of T cell repertoires in cytomegalovirus infection. As for the study in general: Researchers turned to recently identified HLA-C-restricted CMV epitopes as well as well-studied HLA-B-restricted ones. Both a matching HLA type and CMV infection were indicated by public TCR beta signatures. General study findings and limits: Clonotypes of TCR beta that were HLA-C-restricted and CMV-specific dominated the ex vivo response. Public TCR beta family frequency separated CMV-and-HLA carriers, including in an independent cohort.

TCRdb processed the reads anew with MiXCR; each CDR3 protein has one entry. The sample lists 650,000 to 900,000 distinct CDR3 sequences; 30% to 35% were seen once. V usage is TRBV9 and J usage is TRBJ2-5, with 9 bases matching TRBD1. Sequences were derived from cultured CD8+ T cells from PBMCs, sampled from culture after CMV antigen stimulation. This receptor was identified in a human donor in good health (CMV status not recorded). Some clones in this sample may be carry-over from other donors' samples. CDR3 bases: TGTGACAGCAGCCCAAAATATCGGACAGGGGAAGAGACCCAGTACTTC. Its protein product is CDSSPKYRTGEETQYF.